These 4 T cell receptor beta chains were all obtained from the same sample, sequenced in a study of T cell responses to AZD1222 COVID-19 vaccine. Repertoires were generated with immunoSEQ multiplex PCR, while TCRdb's copy carries only in-frame clones and drops some. There are 120,000 or so clones in the sample; nearly 90% occur only once, and less than 4.5% lies in the top ten. This sample comprised peripheral blood, obtained on day 0 of AZD1222 vaccination. The receptors stem from an adult in good health.

This clone was picked up one time. V usage is TRBV18 and J usage is TRBJ2-1; D remains unclear. This CDR3 is 13 amino acids long. Trimming took 2 bases from V and 6 from J, leaving 8 bases between them. Germline V lookup: CDR1 KGHSH, CDR2 LQKENI. The CDR3 loop is CASSPIQRNEQFF. The CDR3 nucleotides read TGTGCCAGCTCACCAATTCAGCGCAATGAGCAGTTCTTC.

The CDR3 bases are TGTGCCAGCAGCTTAGATCTCGGGGGCGAGAATGGCTACACCTTC. Its protein is CASSLDLGGENGYTF. V and J are TRBV11-2 and TRBJ1-2, with D perhaps TRBD1 (6 bases). This CDR3 spans 15 amino acids. CDR1 and CDR2 from the germline V gene are SGHAT and FQNNGV. With 0 bases removed from V and 6 bases from J, the gap between germline ends came to 14 bases.

The chain uses TRBV9 and TRBJ1-6, with unresolved D. The V end was cut by 0 bases, the J end by 8 bases, with 3 bases between. This CDR3 comprises 12 residues. Germline CDR1 SGDLS, CDR2 YYNGEE. CDR3 loop: CASSVVDSPLHF. The CDR3 DNA reads TGTGCCAGCAGCGTAGTAGATTCACCCCTCCACTTT. Full variable domain (rest looked up from reference TRBV9 and TRBJ1-6): DSGVTQTPKHLITATGQRVTLRCSPRSGDLSVYWYQQSLDQGLQFLIQYYNGEERAKGNILERFSAQQFPDLHSELNLSSLELGDSALYFCASSVVDSPLHFGNGTRLTVT.

J is TRBJ1-1 and V is TRBV11-2, with TRBD1 matching 7 bases. Germline CDR1 is SGHAT and CDR2 is FQNNGV. There are 13 residues in the CDR3. V dropped 5 bases and J dropped 12; count of bases not matched to a gene: 12. The CDR3 loop is CASSRGDSFSTFF. DNA of the CDR3: TGTGCCAGCAGCCGCGGGGACAGTTTTTCGACTTTCTTT.